These T cell receptor beta chains were read from a single sample in a study of chemoradiotherapy in HPV16-positive cancers. Sequenced by immunoSEQ multiplex PCR; TCRdb stores in-frame clones only, minus some. The sample lists approximately 13,000 clones, under 80% occurring once. Sampling was performed from a patient who underwent chemoradiotherapy. These TCRs come from a human donor with HPV-associated anogenital cancer. The CDR3 runs from the conserved cysteine through the conserved F or W. A D gene is named only where the DNA matches it firmly. The size of a clone is reported for some rows only, either as once, few or many, or as a class for expanded clones.

cdr3_length clone_size d_call j_call v_call cdr3_aa cdr3_nt
15 - TRBD1 TRBJ1-1 TRBV6-1 CASSESDRVNTEAFF TGTGCCAGCAGTGAATCCGACAGGGTGAACACTGAAGCTTTCTTT
13 few - TRBJ1-2 TRBV2 CASLGASGYGYTF TGTGCCAGCTTGGGGGCCTCTGGCTATGGCTACACCTTC
14 - - TRBJ1-3 TRBV30 CAWSLRISGNTIYF TGTGCCTGGAGTCTGCGAATCTCAGGAAACACCATATATTTT
13 few - TRBJ1-2 TRBV15 CATSIDRDYGYTF TGTGCCACCAGCATTGACAGAGACTATGGCTACACCTTC
13 - - TRBJ2-1 TRBV9 CASSVVMGTEQFF TGTGCCAGCAGCGTAGTTATGGGAACGGAGCAGTTCTTC
15 few - TRBJ1-6 TRBV2 CASSETQNVDSPLHF TGTGCCAGCAGTGAAACACAGAATGTGGATTCACCCCTCCACTTT
14 - TRBD2 TRBJ2-1 TRBV2 CASCWAGGYNEQFF TGTGCCAGCTGTTGGGCGGGGGGGTACAATGAGCAGTTCTTC
14 - - TRBJ2-7 TRBV7-8 CASSPFGDSYEQYF TGTGCCAGCAGCCCCTTCGGAGACTCCTACGAGCAGTACTTC
17 once - TRBJ2-1 TRBV21-1 CASSEEGAGSSYNEQFF TGTGCCAGCAGCGAAGAAGGAGCGGGCAGCTCCTACAATGAGCAGTTCTTC
16 - TRBD2 TRBJ2-3 TRBV5-1 CASSLVLSGSTDTQYF TGCGCCAGCAGCTTGGTTCTTAGCGGGAGCACAGATACGCAGTATTTT
16 few - TRBJ1-1 TRBV4-1 CASSQDLVEGNTEAFF TGCGCCAGCAGCCAAGATCTTGTAGAGGGGAACACTGAAGCTTTCTTT
13 - - TRBJ2-7 TRBV29-1 CSVVKQPYYEQYF TGCAGCGTTGTGAAGCAGCCATATTACGAGCAGTACTTC
18 - - TRBJ1-1 TRBV5-1 CASSLGIFSLKSNTEAFF TGCGCCAGCAGCTTGGGCATCTTCTCCTTGAAGTCGAACACTGAAGCTTTCTTT
17 - TRBD1 TRBJ2-7 TRBV30 CAWSVRGQGPGAYEQYF TGTGCCTGGAGTGTGAGGGGACAGGGGCCTGGGGCTTACGAGCAGTACTTC
15 - - TRBJ2-7 TRBV5-1 CASSLTRQAYYEQYF TGCGCCAGCAGCTTGACCCGGCAGGCCTACTACGAGCAGTACTTC
15 few - TRBJ2-5 TRBV7-3 CASSLSGAAGETQYF TGTGCCAGCAGCTTAAGCGGGGCCGCGGGGGAGACCCAGTACTTC
15 - - TRBJ2-2 TRBV19 CASSNPLPNTGELFF TGTGCCAGTAGTAATCCGCTACCGAACACCGGGGAGCTGTTTTTT
17 - - TRBJ2-6 TRBV7-2 CASSLVGFGSWANVLTF TGTGCCAGCAGCTTAGTTGGGTTTGGCTCCTGGGCCAACGTCCTGACTTTC
14 - - TRBJ1-1 TRBV4-1 CASSQEDKNTEAFF TGCGCCAGCAGCCAAGAAGACAAGAACACTGAAGCTTTCTTT
13 once - TRBJ1-2 TRBV18 CASSPAGDDGYTF TGTGCCAGCTCCCCGGCGGGAGATGATGGCTACACCTTC
13 once - TRBJ2-1 TRBV6-4 CASSHTGFNEQFF TGTGCCAGCAGTCACACAGGGTTCAATGAGCAGTTCTTC
12 once - TRBJ2-7 TRBV7-2 CASSDRYYEQYF TGTGCCAGCAGCGATCGATACTACGAGCAGTACTTC
15 - - TRBJ2-7 TRBV6-5 CASSYSRQGGDEQYF TGTGCCAGCAGTTACTCCCGTCAGGGGGGAGACGAGCAGTACTTC
14 - - TRBJ1-2 TRBV6-1 CASSLQATNYGYTF TGTGCCAGCAGCTTACAGGCAACTAACTATGGCTACACCTTC
15 - - TRBJ1-3 TRBV6-6 CASSPGHNSGNTIYF TGTGCCAGCAGTCCGGGACACAACTCTGGAAACACCATATATTTT
14 - - TRBJ1-1 TRBV2 CASSTGLMNTEAFF TGTGCCAGCTCAACAGGGTTGATGAACACTGAAGCTTTCTTT
13 - TRBD1 TRBJ2-7 TRBV19 CASMGDRRGKQYF TGTGCCAGTATGGGGGACAGGAGGGGCAAGCAGTACTTC
11 - - TRBJ2-1 TRBV5-4 CASSWGERKFF TGTGCCAGCAGCTGGGGGGAGCGTAAGTTCTTC
13 few - TRBJ1-5 TRBV7-6 CASSFGQNQPQHF TGTGCCAGCAGCTTCGGGCAGAATCAGCCCCAGCATTTT
13 - - TRBJ1-1 TRBV2 CASSETTTGEAFF TGTGCCAGCAGTGAGACCACAACAGGTGAAGCTTTCTTT